This T cell receptor (beta chain) was documented in a study of Graves' ophthalmopathy and Graves' hyperthyroidism. This clonotype was seen only a few times. Trimming took off 7 bases at V and 4 bases at J, with 15 bases between the two ends. CDR1 is SQVTM, CDR2 ANQGSEA, per germline. The CDR3 extends over 13 amino acids. RNA transcripts were the template, and TCR beta CDR3 regions were amplified from them. Investigators did first-round RT-PCR with HTBI primers, then second-round multiplex PCR. TCRdb re-analysed the multiplex PCR reads in MiXCR, keeping a single row per CDR3 protein. The data hold about 740,000 distinct CDR3 sequences, with roughly two fifths observed a single time.

The specimen was peripheral blood. The clonotype comes from an adult man with Graves' ophthalmopathy. V is TRBV29-1 and J is TRBJ2-3; D assignment may be TRBD1 or TRBD2 (5 bases each). The CDR3 sequence: CSADRDAADTQYF. The CDR3, as DNA: TGCAGCGCGGACCGGGACGCGGCAGATACGCAGTATTTT.